The 20 T cell receptor beta chains below were found in one sample sequenced in a study of cytomegalovirus exposure and HLA in healthy donors. Primers: 60 Vbeta forward and 13 Jbeta reverse. Using immunoSEQ multiplex PCR, the repertoire was profiled, and TCRdb retains in-frame clones only, with some absent. The sample consists of about 89,000 clones, more than 65% of them appearing once. Sequenced material: PBMCs. The receptors were gathered from a man under 40 in good health and CMV-seronegative.

This clone was detected once. The chain has TRBV6-6 and TRBJ2-3, with TRBD2 matching 7 bases. In germline, CDR1 is MNHNY, CDR2 SVGAGI (reference sequence). V lost 9 bases and J lost 3; bases outside the gene matches: 15. The CDR3 runs to 16 residues. In nucleotides, the CDR3 is TGTGCCAGTACTCACCGGGGAGGGTTTAGGACAGATACGCAGTATTTT. Protein sequence: CASTHRGGFRTDTQYF.

This clone showed up just once. The V call is TRBV5-1, the J call TRBJ2-5; D remains unclear. CDR1 and CDR2 (germline): SGHRS, YFSETQ. This CDR3 region has 12 residues. The ends were cut back, 4 bases at V and 3 bases at J, with 7 bases in the middle. CDR3 region: CASSHAEETQYF. DNA of the CDR3: TGCGCCAGCAGCCACGCGGAAGAGACCCAGTACTTC.

This sequence joins TRBV12-5 and TRBJ1-1; 11 bases match TRBD1. The germline V gene has CDR1 LGHNT and CDR2 FRNRAP. This CDR3 is 15 amino acids long. V shed 6 bases, J shed 6 bases, and the junction held 9 bases outside the gene matches. The CDR3 DNA is TGTGCTAGTGGCCCCTGGACAGGGGGCCCTCCTGAAGCTTTCTTT. This gives the protein CASGPWTGGPPEAFF.

J is TRBJ2-5 and V is TRBV2; D uncertain. The CDR3 loop spans 11 amino acids. The V end was cut by 2 bases, the J end by 12 bases, with 10 bases between. CDR1 is SNHLY and CDR2 is FYNNEI in the germline V gene. The CDR3 nucleotides are TGTGCCAGCAGTGAAATGGCCAGTGAGTACTTC. This encodes CASSEMASEYF.

The rearrangement joins TRBV6-6 to TRBJ2-7; TRBD1 aligns across 7 bases. V was pared by 4 bases and J by 0 bases, with 3 bases of the junction left unmatched. In germline, CDR1 is MNHNY, CDR2 SVGAGI (reference sequence). This CDR3 has 14 residues. The CDR3 bases are TGTGCCAGCAGTTCCACAGGGGACTCCTACGAGCAGTACTTC. Protein sequence: CASSSTGDSYEQYF.

V is TRBV7-2 and J is TRBJ1-4, with 8 nucleotides matching TRBD1. The CDR3 extends over 14 amino acids. With V trimmed by 3 bases and J by 7 bases, 4 bases remained unmatched. Germline V gene sequence: CDR1 SGHTA, CDR2 FQGNSA. CDR3 sequence reads: CASSFRQGSEKLFF. For the CDR3, the DNA is TGTGCCAGCAGCTTCCGACAGGGGAGTGAAAAACTGTTTTTT.

The table lists this clone with a count of one. This rearrangement joins TRBV28 to TRBJ2-5; D is possibly TRBD2 (6 bases). This CDR3 is 15 amino acids long. From germline, CDR1 is MDHEN and CDR2 SYDVKM. Deletions cut 5 bases from V and 0 bases from J, with 13 bases between. CDR3 amino acids: CASSPPGVYQETQYF. CDR3 coding DNA: TGTGCCAGCAGTCCACCGGGGGTGTACCAAGAGACCCAGTACTTC.

This chain links TRBV25-1 with TRBJ1-6; 7 bases are a match to TRBD1. CDR1 is MGHDK, CDR2 SYGVNS, per germline. With V trimmed by 6 bases and J by 6 bases, 8 bases remained unmatched. The length of the CDR3 is 15 residues. CDR3 nucleotide sequence: TGTGCCAGCAGCAGACGGGACAGTACTAATTCACCCCTCCACTTT. Translating gives CASSRRDSTNSPLHF.

The V and J genes are TRBV6-1 and TRBJ2-7, with 9 nucleotides matching TRBD1. Trimming removed 6 bases from V and 3 bases from J; junction bases left unmatched: 6. The CDR3 has 14 residues. Per the germline V gene, CDR1 is MNHNS and CDR2 is SASEGT. CDR3 bases: TGTGCCAGCAGCGGGACAGGGATGGTCTACGAGCAGTACTTC. It specifies CASSGTGMVYEQYF.

The chain has TRBV5-5 and TRBJ1-1, with D unresolved. V shed 0 bases and J shed 7 bases, with 10 bases lying between them. CDR3 size: 13 residues. The V gene's germline CDR1 is SGHKS and CDR2 YYEKEE (reference sequence). The CDR3 spells CASSLAVFDEAFF. CDR3 sequence (DNA): TGTGCCAGCAGCTTGGCAGTATTCGATGAAGCTTTCTTT.

This clone was detected only once. This chain connects TRBV2 to TRBJ2-1; D call uncertain. This CDR3 region has 14 residues. From germline, CDR1 is SNHLY and CDR2 FYNNEI. With 8 bases removed from V and 6 bases from J, the gap between germline ends came to 17 bases. In DNA, the CDR3 is TGTGCCAGCTCAAGTTCTCACTCTAGCAATGAGCAGTTCTTC. This gives the protein CASSSSHSSNEQFF.

This clone appeared a few times. The V gene is TRBV5-1, the J gene TRBJ2-7, with 10 bases aligning to TRBD2. Unmatched junction bases numbered 3, after V lost 3 bases and J lost 0 bases. The germline gives CDR1 SGHRS, CDR2 YFSETQ. The CDR3 covers 15 residues. The CDR3 sequence: CASSSGTSDSYEQYF. CDR3 DNA sequence: TGCGCCAGCAGCTCCGGGACTAGCGACTCCTACGAGCAGTACTTC. Variable domain in full (rest from reference TRBV5-1 and TRBJ2-7): KAGVTQTPRYLIKTRGQQVTLSCSPISGHRSVSWYQQTPGQGLQFLFEYFSETQRNKGNFPGRFSGRQFSNSRSEMNVSTLELGDSALYLCASSSGTSDSYEQYFGPGTRLTVT.

The gene calls are TRBV9 and TRBJ2-1, with 9 bases aligning to TRBD2. Germline CDR1 is SGDLS and CDR2 is YYNGEE. The length of the CDR3 is 15 residues. Trimming took 0 bases from V and 6 from J; bases not matched to a gene: 4. The CDR3 spells CASSVVPSGTNEQFF. The CDR3 region has the DNA TGTGCCAGCAGCGTAGTTCCTAGCGGGACCAATGAGCAGTTCTTC.

The gene calls are TRBV5-4 and TRBJ1-5; the D is unclear. The CDR3 is 14 amino acids. V lost 0 bases and J lost 3, with 7 bases in between. Germline CDR1 and CDR2: SGHNT and YYREEE (reference sequence). The CDR3 region is CASSLDSSNQPQHF. CDR3 in DNA: TGTGCCAGCAGCTTGGACAGCTCCAATCAGCCCCAGCATTTT.

This sequence joins TRBV13 and TRBJ2-3; TRBD2 agrees at 10 bases. The germline gives CDR1 PRHDT, CDR2 FYEKMQ (reference sequence). V lost 5 bases, J lost 1 base, and 6 bases stayed unmatched. CDR3 size: 16 residues. CDR3 sequence (DNA): TGTGCCAGCAGCATTCAGCGGGGGGGCCGCACAGATACGCAGTATTTT. This codes for CASSIQRGGRTDTQYF.

The genes are TRBV30 and TRBJ1-2; D not resolved. The V gene's germline CDR1 is GTSNPN and CDR2 SVGIG (reference sequence). The CDR3 is 14 amino acids. Deletions cut 8 bases from V and 2 bases from J, with 18 bases between. The CDR3 here is CARTSQTTNYGYTF. DNA for the CDR3: TGTGCCCGAACGAGCCAAACTACAAACTATGGCTACACCTTC.

CDR3 DNA: TGTGCCTGGAGTGCAGGGAACTTCAATGAGCAGTTCTTC. Its protein is CAWSAGNFNEQFF. V gene TRBV30 combines with J gene TRBJ2-1; the D gene is possibly TRBD1 (5 bases). Trimming removed 1 base from V and 6 bases from J, with 10 bases in between. CDR3 size: 13 residues. Germline V gene sequence: CDR1 GTSNPN, CDR2 SVGIG (reference sequence).

The rearrangement joins TRBV27 to TRBJ1-2; the D is unclear. CDR3 size: 16 residues. Per germline, CDR1 MNHEY and CDR2 SMNVEV (reference sequence). V was shortened by 6 bases and J by 7 bases, with 24 bases between the two germline ends. In DNA form, the CDR3 reads TGTGCCAGCAGCTTCTCATTAAATCTACAGAGAAGTGGCTACACCTTC. Its translation: CASSFSLNLQRSGYTF.

This clone was seen a single time. V usage is TRBV30 and J usage is TRBJ1-5; tentatively, D is TRBD1 (6 bases). Germline CDR1 reads GTSNPN; CDR2 reads SVGIG (reference sequence). Deletions cut 1 base from V and 7 bases from J, with 11 bases between. The CDR3 loop spans 13 amino acids. CDR3 DNA sequence: TGTGCCTGGAGTGACAGGGAAGACCAGCCCCAGCATTTT. This encodes CAWSDREDQPQHF.

The chain has TRBV2 and TRBJ1-6; D is undetermined. This CDR3 is built from 14 residues. The V end lost 4 bases, the J end lost 7 bases, and 11 bases lay between the germline ends. Per the germline V gene, CDR1 is SNHLY and CDR2 is FYNNEI. The CDR3 sequence: CASSAGIGNSPLHF. DNA for the CDR3: TGTGCCAGCAGTGCCGGGATCGGAAATTCACCCCTCCACTTT.